The next 13 T cell receptor beta chains were all read from a single sample in a study of CD8 T cells in Susac syndrome (dated by TCRdb to between 2018 and 2021). Libraries were built with the immunoSEQ multiplex PCR assay. RNA was extracted using the RNeasy kit, and about 0.45 to 1 microgram was reverse transcribed with random hexamers. TCRdb reanalyzed the raw reads on its own, using fastp at Q25 for trimming and MiXCR for clone calling, and kept in-frame beta chains. Rows merge per CDR3 protein into single entries with the most common DNA and genes. A total of 160,000 or so distinct CDR3 sequences appear in this sample, approximately 96% of them only once. Together, the top ten hold about 0.16% of the sample. Sequencing input: CD4+ T cells from PBMCs. These receptors were taken from a human donor with Susac syndrome.

This chain connects TRBV27 to TRBJ2-7, with D possibly being TRBD1 (5 bases). The CDR3 length is 17 residues. CDR1 MNHEY and CDR2 SMNVEV come from the germline V gene (reference sequence). Trimming stripped 3 bases from V and 3 bases from J, with 21 bases between. The CDR3 DNA is TGTGCCAGCAGTTTGGGCCAGGGTCGCGCGGTCGGCTACGAGCAGTACTTC. Encoded protein: CASSLGQGRAVGYEQYF.

The chain couples TRBV6-6 to TRBJ1-5; a weak D match, TRBD1 (5 bases). Germline V gene data show CDR1 as MNHNY and CDR2 as SVGAGI (reference sequence). This CDR3 region has 13 residues. The ends were cut back, 2 bases at V and 11 bases at J, with 13 bases in the middle. CDR3 nucleotide sequence: TGTGCCAGCAGTTACGGATCGGGGGAGGCCCAGCATTTT. It codes for CASSYGSGEAQHF.

V is TRBV18 and J is TRBJ1-1, with a possible D match to TRBD1 (6 bases). Deletions cut 1 base from V and 4 bases from J, with 13 bases between. The germline V gene encodes CDR1 KGHSH and CDR2 LQKENI. The CDR3 extends over 15 amino acids. CDR3 sequence (DNA): TGTGCCAGCTCACCACTCCAGGGGCGAGGCACTGAAGCTTTCTTT. Translation gives CASSPLQGRGTEAFF.

The genes are TRBV5-4 and TRBJ2-7; D assignment may be TRBD1 or TRBD2 (5 bases each). Trimming left V 3 bases short and J 3 bases short, with 10 bases between. CDR1 is SGHNT and CDR2 is YYREEE in the germline V gene (reference sequence). CDR3 length: 13 residues. In DNA form, the CDR3 reads TGTGCCAGCAGCTCGGGACCGCTCTACGAGCAGTACTTC. This sequence encodes CASSSGPLYEQYF.

V gene TRBV2 combines with J gene TRBJ1-2; D not resolved. Trimming pared 1 base from V and 0 bases from J, leaving 3 bases between. In germline, CDR1 is SNHLY, CDR2 FYNNEI. The CDR3 is 13 residues long. Written as DNA, the CDR3 is TGTGCCAGCAGTGAAGTGGCTAACTATGGCTACACCTTC. This encodes CASSEVANYGYTF.

The chain combines TRBV6-2 or TRBV6-3 with TRBJ2-3; TRBD2 matches 14 bases. The CDR3 covers 16 residues. Germline loops: CDR1 MNHEY, CDR2 SVGEGT. The V and J ends lost 6 bases and 3 bases, in that order; junction bases with no gene match: 5. The CDR3 loop reads CASSRRTSGGTDTQYF. The CDR3 nucleotides read TGTGCCAGCAGCCGCCGGACTAGCGGGGGGACAGATACGCAGTATTTT.

The rearrangement links TRBV6-2 or TRBV6-3 to TRBJ2-1; D unclear. The V gene lost 6 bases and the J gene lost 0 bases, with 12 bases spanning the gap. CDR3 length: 15 amino acids. CDR1 is MNHEY and CDR2 is SVGEGT in the germline V gene. Here the CDR3 DNA reads TGTGCCAGCAGGAATCAGGAGAGCTCCTACAATGAGCAGTTCTTC. Its protein product is CASRNQESSYNEQFF.

V is TRBV5-1 and J is TRBJ1-6; 8 bases are shared with TRBD1. In germline, CDR1 is SGHRS, CDR2 YFSETQ. The CDR3 is 15 amino acids. Trimming cost V 4 bases and J 6 bases; bases outside gene matches: 6. CDR3 bases: TGCGCCAGCAGCGCAGGACAGGGCCCTAATTCACCCCTCCACTTT. As protein: CASSAGQGPNSPLHF.

The chain couples TRBV7-3 to TRBJ2-7; 8 bases agree with TRBD1. The CDR3 spans 14 residues. The J segment lost 7 bases and the V segment lost 0 bases, leaving 5 bases of the junction unmatched. Germline V gene data show CDR1 as SGHTA and CDR2 as FQGTGA. As DNA, the CDR3 is TGTGCCAGCAGCTTAACTCCAGGGGGCCCTGAGCAGTACTTC. Translating it yields CASSLTPGGPEQYF.

This chain connects TRBV19 to TRBJ1-2; D possibly corresponds to TRBD1 (5 bases). CDR1 is LNHDA and CDR2 is SQIVND in the germline V gene (reference sequence). The CDR3 spans 12 residues. Trimming stripped 7 bases from V and 8 bases from J, with 14 bases between. The CDR3 reads CASTPGLSGYTF. The CDR3 DNA reads as TGTGCCAGTACCCCAGGGCTGAGCGGCTACACCTTC. Full variable domain (remainder filled in from reference TRBV19 and TRBJ1-2): DGGITQSPKYLFRKEGQNVTLSCEQNLNHDAMYWYRQDPGQGLRLIYYSQIVNDFQKGDIAEGYSVSREKKESFPLTVTSAQKNPTAFYLCASTPGLSGYTFGSGTRLTVV.

The rearrangement joins TRBV2 to TRBJ1-1; 9 bases map to TRBD1. Germline CDR1 is SNHLY and CDR2 is FYNNEI. This CDR3 is 14 amino acids long. V lost 6 bases to trimming and J lost 4 bases; unmatched junction nucleotides: 6. The CDR3 is CASSGQGKGTEAFF. CDR3 bases: TGTGCCAGCAGCGGACAGGGGAAAGGCACTGAAGCTTTCTTT.

The V call is TRBV29-1, the J call TRBJ2-7, with D perhaps matching TRBD2 (5 bases). Trimming cost V 1 base and J 0 bases, with 10 bases left between them. This CDR3 is 14 amino acids long. Germline CDR1 SQVTM, CDR2 ANQGSEA. CDR3 in DNA: TGCAGCGTTGAAGGAGGGTCCAGCTCCTACGAGCAGTACTTC. The encoded protein is CSVEGGSSSYEQYF.

This chain uses TRBV9 with TRBJ2-1, with 10 nucleotides matching TRBD2. The CDR3 loop spans 15 amino acids. Germline values: CDR1 SGDLS, CDR2 YYNGEE. The trim removed 4 bases at V and 10 bases at J, leaving 11 bases unmatched. The chain's CDR3 is CASSLRTSGNSEQFF. CDR3 DNA sequence: TGTGCCAGCAGCTTAAGGACTAGCGGAAACTCCGAGCAGTTCTTC.